These 8 T cell receptor beta chains came from one sample sequenced in a study of T-cell reconstitution after alpha-beta-depleted transplantation in children. Preparing the TCRbeta library involved the use of unique molecular identifiers. TCRdb reanalysed the PCR reads using MiXCR and keeps one entry per CDR3 protein. This sample has tens of thousands of distinct CDR3 sequences; roughly 4.9% occur once, and the top ten carry around 18%. This specimen was PBMCs, mostly from graft donor cells, taken 180 days after TCRalphabeta/CD19-depleted stem cell transplant. Receptors were obtained from a boy younger than two who had a stem cell transplant for acute myeloid leukemia, so the T cells may come from the graft donor.

This clonotype has at least ten counts. V gene TRBV3-1 combines with J gene TRBJ2-3, with a weak D call TRBD2 (6 bases). Germline CDR1 and CDR2: LGHDT and YNNKEL (reference sequence). V was shortened by 0 bases and J by 1 base, with 20 bases between the two germline ends. CDR3 length: 19 amino acids. For the CDR3, the DNA is TGTGCCAGCAGCCAAGATTCGAGCTTGGCGGGGATACGCACAGATACGCAGTATTTT. Its protein product is CASSQDSSLAGIRTDTQYF.

Many counts were recorded for this clonotype. The chain combines TRBV20-1 with TRBJ1-2, with D tentatively TRBD1 (5 bases). Germline V gives CDR1 DFQATT, CDR2 SNEGSKA (reference sequence). V was pared by 5 bases and J by 4 bases, with 14 bases between. CDR3 length: 13 residues. CDR3 region: CSAGLRGAYGYTF. The CDR3 DNA sequence: TGCAGTGCTGGCTTGAGGGGCGCCTATGGCTACACCTTC.

The rearrangement uses TRBV10-1 and TRBJ2-5, with TRBD2 matching 9 bases. Germline V gene data show CDR1 as WNHNN and CDR2 as SYGVQD (reference sequence). J lost 4 bases, V lost 2 bases, and 2 bases had no gene match. CDR3 length equals 14 residues. The DNA of the CDR3 is TGCGCCAGCAGTGAGAGCGGGGGGTTAGAGACCCAGTACTTC. Its translation is CASSESGGLETQYF.

There are many counts of this clonotype. The J gene is TRBJ1-2, the V gene TRBV20-1; TRBD1 aligns across 8 bases. Looked up from germline, CDR1 is DFQATT and CDR2 is SNEGSKA (reference sequence). The CDR3 has 14 residues. The junction had 10 bases not matched to a gene; V was cut back by 2 bases and J by 8 bases. CDR3: CSARKLTGAEGYTF. Written as DNA, the CDR3 is TGCAGTGCTAGAAAGTTGACAGGGGCGGAAGGCTACACCTTC.

This clonotype was picked up many times. This sequence joins TRBV7-3 and TRBJ2-1; the D gene could be TRBD1 or TRBD2 (5 bases each). The CDR3 runs 12 residues. Germline V CDR1 and CDR2: SGHTA, FQGTGA. Trimming stripped 3 bases from V and 9 bases from J, with 9 bases between. The CDR3 spells CASSLSGREQFF. The DNA for the CDR3 is TGTGCCAGCAGCTTGTCGGGGCGTGAGCAGTTCTTC. The variable domain in full, with the rest retrieved from reference TRBV7-3 and TRBJ2-1, is GAGVSQTPSNKVTEKGKYVELRCDPISGHTALYWYRQSLGQGPEFLIYFQGTGAADDSGLPNDRFFAVRPEGSVSTLKIQRTERGDSAVYLCASSLSGREQFFGPGTRLTVL.

Points on this clonotype: The junction departs from the called germline gene at one end, perhaps through a read error. CDR3 protein: CAFSINLAGGPSLRDEQFF. The CDR3 DNA is TGTGCCTTCAGTATCAACCTAGCGGGGGGGCCCTCTCTTCGCGATGAGCAGTTCTTC. The chain couples TRBV10-3 to TRBJ2-1; 12 bases align to TRBD2. The CDR3 length is 19 residues. CDR1 ENHRY and CDR2 SYGVKD come from the germline V gene.

This clonotype was seen ten or more times. This chain connects TRBV7-6 to TRBJ2-7; tentative D call: TRBD2 (5 bases). The CDR3 loop spans 14 amino acids. V was clipped by 2 bases and J by 2 bases, with 10 bases between them. The germline gives CDR1 SGHVS, CDR2 FNYEAQ. CDR3 sequence reads: CASSLWESTYEQYF. The DNA of the CDR3 is TGTGCCAGCAGCTTATGGGAGTCTACCTACGAGCAGTACTTC.

The sample holds many counts of this clonotype. The V gene is TRBV5-6, the J gene TRBJ2-2, with TRBD2 matching over 9 bases. The CDR3 sequence is 16 residues long. Germline loops: CDR1 SGHDT, CDR2 YYEEEE. With 2 bases clipped from V and 1 base from J, the junction kept 3 bases outside the gene matches. The CDR3 loop reads CASSFLAGLNTGELFF. The DNA of the CDR3 is TGTGCCAGCAGCTTCCTAGCGGGGCTGAACACCGGGGAGCTGTTTTTT.